Below, one T cell receptor (beta chain) is given with its context. This entry comes from a study of OX40 agonist ivuxolimab in advanced cancers. CDR3 length equals 13 residues. Per germline, CDR1 MNHEY and CDR2 SVGAGI. V was shortened by 11 bases and J by 8 bases, with 19 bases between the two germline ends. Profiled with immunoSEQ multiplex PCR; TCRdb holds only in-frame clones, not every one. The sample shows tens of thousands of clones, around nine tenths of them seen only once. This chain uses TRBV6-5 with TRBJ2-1; D is perhaps TRBD2 (6 bases). The material sequenced was CD4+ or CD8+ T cells sorted from blood, taken in a trial of the OX40 agonist ivuxolimab. This TCR was sampled from an adult with an advanced solid tumor such as melanoma, head and neck, liver or kidney cancer. CDR3 DNA sequence: TGTGCCGTCGAGGGACTGGAGAAGGATGAGCAGTTCTTC. The encoded protein is CAVEGLEKDEQFF.